The 8 T cell receptor beta chains below all came from one sample that was sequenced in a study of CD4+ T cells in melanoma. TCRdb's table, derived via immunoSEQ multiplex PCR, lists solely in-frame clones and lacks some. The table shows around 110,000 clones, with about 90% occurring only once. Sequenced sample: peripheral blood. These receptors all come from a human donor with melanoma.

This clone has only a few counts. The J gene is TRBJ2-2, the V gene TRBV10-3; D unclear. Looked up from germline, CDR1 is ENHRY and CDR2 is SYGVKD. CDR3 length: 13 amino acids. V was shortened by 2 bases and J by 4 bases, with 5 bases between the two germline ends. The CDR3 reads CAISERPTGELFF. The DNA of the CDR3 is TGTGCCATCAGTGAGAGGCCCACCGGGGAGCTGTTTTTT.

This sequence joins TRBV4-3 and TRBJ2-3; 8 positions agree with TRBD1. This CDR3 is built from 17 residues. V was clipped by 0 bases and J by 8 bases; unmatched bases: 13. Looked up from germline, CDR1 is LGHNA and CDR2 is YSLEER. The CDR3 protein is CASSQDRDRTILVTQYF. CDR3 nucleotides: TGCGCCAGCAGCCAAGATCGGGACAGGACGATTCTTGTTACGCAGTATTTT.

This clone appeared a single time. This rearrangement joins TRBV4-1 to TRBJ1-2; weak D call: TRBD1 (5 bases). The ends were cut back, 1 base at V and 4 bases at J, with 19 bases in the middle. The CDR3 consists of 17 residues. Germline V gene lookup returns CDR1 MGHRA and CDR2 YSYEKL. This chain's CDR3 is CASSQGHTRGRVYGYTF. Written as DNA, the CDR3 is TGCGCCAGCAGCCAAGGTCATACAAGGGGTAGGGTCTATGGCTACACCTTC.

The chain is built from TRBV7-2 and TRBJ2-4; 8 positions agree with TRBD2. V dropped 8 bases and J dropped 2; count of bases not matched to a gene: 5. The CDR3 totals 14 residues. Germline V gene data show CDR1 as SGHTA and CDR2 as FQGNSA. The CDR3 DNA reads TGTGCCAGCTTGGCGGGGGGAACCAAAAACATTCAGTACTTC. It translates to CASLAGGTKNIQYF.

The V gene is TRBV29-1, the J gene TRBJ2-5; 11 nucleotides align to TRBD2. The CDR3 spans 13 residues. The germline V gene encodes CDR1 SQVTM and CDR2 ANQGSEA. V shed 6 bases, J shed 5 bases, and the junction held 5 bases outside the gene matches. The CDR3 region is CSVVTSGGETQYF. The CDR3 bases are TGCAGCGTGGTTACTAGCGGGGGTGAGACCCAGTACTTC.

The V gene is TRBV15, the J gene TRBJ2-1; possible D gene TRBD1, 5 bases. In germline, CDR1 is LNHNV, CDR2 YYDKDF (reference sequence). This CDR3 comprises 16 residues. Trimming pared 1 base from V and 8 bases from J, leaving 18 bases between. The CDR3 is CATSRVQSGPLDEQFF. CDR3 sequence (DNA): TGTGCCACCAGCAGAGTCCAGTCAGGGCCCCTCGATGAGCAGTTCTTC.

This clone was seen only once. The genes are TRBV9 and TRBJ1-1; 7 bases agree with TRBD1. Germline trimming cut 4 bases from V and 1 base from J; bases unmatched to any gene: 4. The CDR3 spans 14 residues. Germline V lookup: CDR1 SGDLS, CDR2 YYNGEE. CDR3 in DNA: TGTGCCAGCAGCTCGGGACAGCCGAACACTGAAGCTTTCTTT. Translated, it gives CASSSGQPNTEAFF.

V is TRBV5-1 and J is TRBJ2-2; no clear D. Germline lookup yields CDR1 SGHRS and CDR2 YFSETQ. Trimming pared 0 bases from V and 7 bases from J, leaving 10 bases between. The CDR3 is 14 residues long. The CDR3 sequence is CASSLAEVGGELFF. In DNA form, the CDR3 reads TGCGCCAGCAGCTTGGCCGAAGTTGGCGGGGAGCTGTTTTTT.